This entry features one TCR beta chain sequence. The antigen remains undetermined. UMI-tagged TRB cDNA libraries were built via 5' RACE. From its re-call of the 5' RACE reads, TCRdb lists each CDR3 protein once, without DNA. The sample data list about 150,000 distinct CDR3 sequences. This entry is derived from a study of CXCR3-negative and CXCR3-positive naive CD8 T cells. Study-level information: Sequencing yielded 120 million to 150 million TRB reads, roughly 1.5 +/- 0.3 million per library. Points from the study as a whole: The TRB CDR3s that CXCR3-positive naive cells carried were more hydrophobic than those of CXCR3-negative naive cells. PBMCs showed partially decreased CXCR3 expression after cryopreservation, and most assays used fresh PBMCs.

The sample consisted of naive CXCR3+ CD8+ T cells from blood. The subset denotes: CD45RO-CCR7+CD27+CD95- naive CD8+ T cells expressing CXCR3 (TNR3+). This sequence was found in a human donor in good health. Some clones in this sample may be carry-over from other donors' samples.

CDR3 in amino acids: CASSAPGQLSYNEQFF. The chain uses TRBV7-9 and TRBJ2-1; the D gene TCRdb calls, TRBD1, cannot be checked with no DNA. The CDR3 consists of 16 residues. The germline CDR1 and CDR2 sequences are SEHNR and FQNEAQ (reference sequence).